A selection of T cell receptor beta chains follows, all from one sample in a study of blood T cells in healthy people across ages. MiXCR was run by TCRdb on the 5' RACE reads, yielding one entry per CDR3 protein. Of 2 million or so distinct CDR3 sequences listed, about 50% are singletons. Sequenced input: blood. Every receptor here comes from a woman aged 40 to 50 in good health. Each CDR3 is given with its conserved first and last residue. D genes are given only for firm matches. Clone sizes are given selectively: once, few, many, or a class where the clone is expanded.

TRBV7-8	TRBJ2-1	-	few	TGTGCCAGCAGCGTAATAGCGGACCTTTACAATGAGCAGTTCTTC	CASSVIADLYNEQFF
TRBV20-1	TRBJ2-5	-	-	TGCAGTGCTCTTCGACAGCTCCGAGAGACCCAGTACTTC	CSALRQLRETQYF
TRBV18	TRBJ2-1	-	few	TGTGCCAGCGCTCGGGAATACAATGAGCAGTTCTTC	CASAREYNEQFF
TRBV6-5	TRBJ1-2	TRBD1	-	TGTGCCAGCAGTTCAAACCTTAGTCCCGGGACAGCTAACTATGGCTACACCTTC	CASSSNLSPGTANYGYTF
TRBV7-2	TRBJ2-1	-	-	TGTGCCAGCAGCTCGGACCCCTACAATGAGCAGTTCTTC	CASSSDPYNEQFF
TRBV4-1	TRBJ1-2	-	few	TGCGCCAGCAGCCACCCGGGGCCACGACTCTATGGCTACACCTTC	CASSHPGPRLYGYTF
TRBV7-2	TRBJ2-5	-	few	TGTGCCAGCAGCTTAGGTTTCGGAGTGACCCAGTACTTC	CASSLGFGVTQYF
TRBV5-1	TRBJ1-5	-	-	TGCGCCAGCAGCTTAGGCCCTCGGGGGAGTAGGGGCAATCAGCCCCAGCATTTT	CASSLGPRGSRGNQPQHF
TRBV3-1	TRBJ2-1	-	few	TGTGCCAGCAGCCAAGCTTTTGGGAGGTCACGGAATGAGCAGTTCTTC	CASSQAFGRSRNEQFF
TRBV24-1	TRBJ2-5	-	-	TGTGCCACCAGTAATTTGAGGGTAGATCCGAGGCGGAGCTACAATGAGCAGTACTTC	CATSNLRVDPRRSYNEQYF
TRBV12-3/TRBV12-4	TRBJ2-1	TRBD1	few	TGTGCCAGCAGTATACGGCAGGGGGAATATTATGAGCAGTTCTTC	CASSIRQGEYYEQFF
TRBV7-2	TRBJ2-1	-	-	TGTGCCAGCAGCTCCCTCGGGGGAGGCCGTGCTCAGTTCTTC	CASSSLGGGRAQFF
TRBV9	TRBJ2-1	TRBD2	-	TGTGCCAGCAGTGTGACTAGCGGGGGGGCTGTCGGTGAGCAGTTCTTC	CASSVTSGGAVGEQFF
TRBV18	TRBJ2-5	TRBD1	-	TGTGCCAGCTCACCGGACAGGAATCATCCTCGTTCGGAGACCCAGTACTTC	CASSPDRNHPRSETQYF
TRBV15	TRBJ2-5	-	-	TGTGCCACCAGCCTCGGGGGACCCCAAGAGACCCAGTACTTC	CATSLGGPQETQYF
TRBV15	TRBJ2-7	TRBD1	-	TGTGCCACCAGCAGAGATACATTTGGCAGGGGGAATGAGCAGTACTTC	CATSRDTFGRGNEQYF
TRBV7-6	TRBJ1-6	-	-	TGTGCCAGCAGTCCGTCTAGAAACTCCTATAATTCACCCCTCCACTTT	CASSPSRNSYNSPLHF
TRBV5-6	TRBJ2-7	-	-	TGTGCCAGCACCTTCCGTGACTACAGATTAGAGTCCGGCTACGAGCAGTACTTC	CASTFRDYRLESGYEQYF
TRBV10-3	TRBJ2-5	TRBD2	-	TGTGCCATCAGTACAGCGGGGGGGGACTACAATGAGCAGTACTTC	CAISTAGGDYNEQYF
TRBV5-1	TRBJ2-7	TRBD1	few	TGCGCCAGCAGCCCGTTTCGACAGGGTGGGGGCTACGAGCAGTACTTC	CASSPFRQGGGYEQYF
TRBV7-9	TRBJ1-2	-	-	TGTGCCAGCAGCTTCCGTACAGGGTCCAACTATGGCTACACCTTC	CASSFRTGSNYGYTF
TRBV20-1	TRBJ2-3	-	-	TGCAGTGCTGTCCGGGATACGCAGTATTTT	CSAVRDTQYF
TRBV20-1	TRBJ1-6	-	-	TGCAGCTCAAACAGGGAAGGTTCACCCCTCCACTTT	CSSNREGSPLHF
TRBV3-1	TRBJ2-7	-	-	TGTGCCAGCAGCCACCCAGACCGGGACGGCTCCTACGAGCAGTACTTC	CASSHPDRDGSYEQYF
TRBV4-2	TRBJ2-1	-	-	TGTGCCAGCAGCCAAGAGGGCCCGCCCGCTTACAATGAGCAGTTCTTC	CASSQEGPPAYNEQFF